The clone carrying this T cell receptor (beta chain) showed up just once. This sample is part of a study of blood T cell repertoires in COVID-19. Across the study: In each case, the material was cDNA or gDNA derived from T cells, B-cell-depleted T cells, or PBMCs.

In the original workflow: Estimated nucleated cell counts came from reference gene primer amplification. Generated by immunoSEQ multiplex PCR, the TCRdb table keeps only in-frame clones and is missing some. V and J calls and clone size are as listed in that table; D and trimming were resolved from the DNA. Counted here are 180,000 or so clones, 86% occurring once; the ten biggest clones make up roughly 2.9%. The source of this sequence is a woman aged 30 to 39 with active or convalescent COVID-19. Source material: peripheral blood.

CDR3 region: CASSFRQGFYTEAFF. In DNA form, the CDR3 reads TGTGCCAGCAGTTTTCGGCAGGGGTTTTACACTGAAGCTTTCTTT. The chain carries TRBV28 and TRBJ1-1; a possible D gene is TRBD1 (6 bases). Germline V gene sequence: CDR1 MDHEN, CDR2 SYDVKM. The germline V and J ends were trimmed by 3 bases and 3 bases, with 14 bases remaining between them. This CDR3 spans 15 amino acids.